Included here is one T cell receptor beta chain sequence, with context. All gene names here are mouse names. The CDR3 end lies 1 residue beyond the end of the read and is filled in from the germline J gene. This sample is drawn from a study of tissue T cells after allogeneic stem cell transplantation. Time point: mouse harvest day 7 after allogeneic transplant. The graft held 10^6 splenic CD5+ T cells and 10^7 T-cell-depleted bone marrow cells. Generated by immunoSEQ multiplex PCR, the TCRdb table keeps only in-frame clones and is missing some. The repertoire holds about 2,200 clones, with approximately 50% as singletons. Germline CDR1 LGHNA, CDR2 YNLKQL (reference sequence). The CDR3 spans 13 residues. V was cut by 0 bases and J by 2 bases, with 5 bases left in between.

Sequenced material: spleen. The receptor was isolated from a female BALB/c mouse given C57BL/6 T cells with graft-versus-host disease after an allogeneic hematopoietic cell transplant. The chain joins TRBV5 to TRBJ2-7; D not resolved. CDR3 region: CASSQERPYEQYF. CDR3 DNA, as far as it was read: TGTGCCAGCAGCCAAGAGAGGCCCTATGAACAGTAC.